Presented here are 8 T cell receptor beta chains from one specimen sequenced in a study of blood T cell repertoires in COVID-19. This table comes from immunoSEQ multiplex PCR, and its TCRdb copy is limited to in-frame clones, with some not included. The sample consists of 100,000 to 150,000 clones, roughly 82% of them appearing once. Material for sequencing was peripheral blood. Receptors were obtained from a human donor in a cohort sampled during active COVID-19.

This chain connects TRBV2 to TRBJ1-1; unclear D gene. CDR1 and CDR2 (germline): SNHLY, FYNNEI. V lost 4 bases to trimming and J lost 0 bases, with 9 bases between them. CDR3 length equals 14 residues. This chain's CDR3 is CASSVQAMNTEAFF. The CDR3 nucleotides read TGTGCCAGCAGTGTCCAGGCAATGAACACTGAAGCTTTCTTT.

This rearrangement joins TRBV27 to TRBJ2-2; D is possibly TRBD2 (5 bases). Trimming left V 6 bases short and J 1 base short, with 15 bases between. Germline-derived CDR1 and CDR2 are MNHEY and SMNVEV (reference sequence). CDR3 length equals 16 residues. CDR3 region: CASSVRSGMNTGELFF. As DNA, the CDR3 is TGTGCCAGCAGCGTGCGGTCGGGGATGAACACCGGGGAGCTGTTTTTT.

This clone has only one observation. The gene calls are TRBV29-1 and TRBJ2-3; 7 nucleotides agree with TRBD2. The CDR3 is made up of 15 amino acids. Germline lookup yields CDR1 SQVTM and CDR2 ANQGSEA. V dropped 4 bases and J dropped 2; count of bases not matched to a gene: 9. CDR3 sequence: CSVALAARPTDTQYF. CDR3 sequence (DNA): TGCAGCGTTGCCCTAGCGGCCCGACCCACAGATACGCAGTATTTT.

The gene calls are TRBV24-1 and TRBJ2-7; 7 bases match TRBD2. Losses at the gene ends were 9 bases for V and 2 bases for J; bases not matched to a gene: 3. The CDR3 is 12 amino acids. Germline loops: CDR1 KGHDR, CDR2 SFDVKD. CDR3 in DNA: TGTGCCACCGGGAGGGGCCCCTACGAGCAGTACTTC. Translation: CATGRGPYEQYF.

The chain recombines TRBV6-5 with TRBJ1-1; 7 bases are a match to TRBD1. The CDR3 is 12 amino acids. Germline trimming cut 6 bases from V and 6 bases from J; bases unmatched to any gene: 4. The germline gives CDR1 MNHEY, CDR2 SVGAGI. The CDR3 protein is CASREGAAEAFF. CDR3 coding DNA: TGTGCCAGCAGAGAGGGGGCCGCTGAAGCTTTCTTT.

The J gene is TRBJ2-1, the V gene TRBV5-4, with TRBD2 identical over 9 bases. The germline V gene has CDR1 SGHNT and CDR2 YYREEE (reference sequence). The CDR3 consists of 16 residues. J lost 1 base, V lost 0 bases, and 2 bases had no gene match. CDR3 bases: TGTGCCAGCAGCTTGGGGCTAGCGGGGTCCTACAATGAGCAGTTCTTC. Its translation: CASSLGLAGSYNEQFF.

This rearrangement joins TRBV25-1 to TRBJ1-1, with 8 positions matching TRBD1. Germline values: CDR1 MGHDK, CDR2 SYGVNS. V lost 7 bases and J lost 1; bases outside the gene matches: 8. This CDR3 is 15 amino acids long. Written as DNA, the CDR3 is TGTGCCAGCACCCCCATCGGACAGGGGAACACTGAAGCTTTCTTT. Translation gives CASTPIGQGNTEAFF.

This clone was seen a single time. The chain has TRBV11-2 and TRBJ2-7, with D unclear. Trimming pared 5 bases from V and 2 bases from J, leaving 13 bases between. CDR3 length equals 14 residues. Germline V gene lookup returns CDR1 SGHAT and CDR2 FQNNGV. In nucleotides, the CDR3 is TGTGCCAGCAGCCCCCGTCAGTTCACCTACGAGCAGTACTTC. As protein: CASSPRQFTYEQYF.